The rows below give T cell receptor beta chains drawn from one sample of a study of cytomegalovirus exposure and HLA in healthy donors. Method: immunoSEQ multiplex PCR; TCRdb's copy keeps in-frame clones and lacks some. The sample consists of 150,000 to 200,000 clones, about 70% of them appearing once. The sequenced sample consisted of PBMCs. Receptors originate from a man aged 30 to 45 in good health and CMV-seropositive. CDR3s include the opening cysteine and the closing phenylalanine or tryptophan. Each record gives: D gene, J gene, V gene, clone size, CDR3 DNA, CDR3 protein. A D gene is named only where the DNA matches it firmly. Part of the rows lack a size; the others show once, few, many or a class for expanded clones.

>NA|TRBJ2-1|TRBV2|NA
TGTGCCAGCAATCCGACAGACAATGAGCAGTTCTTC
CASNPTDNEQFF
>NA|TRBJ1-2|TRBV6-5|NA
TGTGCCAGCAGTGTCGGGCTCAGGGAGGCCTATGGCCACACCTTC
CASSVGLREAYGHTF
>NA|TRBJ1-1|TRBV27|once
TGCGCCAGCAGTTTATACCGCTTGGGGGCGATGGACACTGAAGCTTTCTTT
CASSLYRLGAMDTEAFF
>NA|TRBJ2-7|TRBV2|NA
TGTGCCAGCAGTGAAGATGTAATGTCGTACGAGCAGTACTTC
CASSEDVMSYEQYF
>NA|TRBJ1-2|TRBV29-1|NA
TGCAGCGTTGAAAGGAGGGGTAACTATGGCTACACCTTC
CSVERRGNYGYTF
>NA|TRBJ1-6|TRBV6-5|NA
TGTGCCGTGGGGGGTTTTAACTCACCCCTCCACTTT
CAVGGFNSPLHF
>NA|TRBJ1-1|TRBV7-6|once
TGTGCCAGCAGTACCGTCGGGGTTAGGGACACTGAAGCTTTCTTT
CASSTVGVRDTEAFF
>TRBD1|TRBJ1-1|TRBV19|NA
TGTGCCAGTAGTGGTAGACAGGGTATGAACACTGAAGCTTTCTTT
CASSGRQGMNTEAFF
>TRBD2|TRBJ2-2|TRBV2|NA
TGTGCCAGCGTTTTTAGCGGGCTGGATAACACCGGGGAGCTGTTTTTT
CASVFSGLDNTGELFF
>NA|TRBJ2-7|TRBV9|NA
TGTGCCAGCAGCGTAGCGGCGGGGACCTACGAGCAGTACTTC
CASSVAAGTYEQYF
>TRBD2|TRBJ2-5|TRBV6-6|NA
TGTGCCAGCATCCTAGCGGGAGGAGAAGAGACCCAGTACTTC
CASILAGGEETQYF
>TRBD1|TRBJ2-6|TRBV7-3|NA
TGTGCCAGCAGCCGCTCCTTAGGGACAGGGTCATCTGGGGCCAACGTCCTGACTTTC
CASSRSLGTGSSGANVLTF
>NA|TRBJ2-7|TRBV7-9|few
TGTGCCAGCAGCTTAGCCAGGGGAGAATACGAGCAGTACTTC
CASSLARGEYEQYF
>NA|TRBJ1-2|TRBV7-8|NA
TGTGCCAGCAGCTCCGTCCTAGACAACTATGGCTACACCTTC
CASSSVLDNYGYTF
>NA|TRBJ1-6|TRBV30|NA
TGTGCCTGGCAACAGGGTGGTAATTCACCCCTCCACTTT
CAWQQGGNSPLHF
>TRBD2|TRBJ2-1|TRBV11-3|NA
TGTGCCAGCAGCTCCCTGACAGTTCCAGCGGGAAACGCCCCGTACAATGAGCAGTTCTTC
CASSSLTVPAGNAPYNEQFF
>NA|TRBJ2-5|TRBV7-2|once
TGTGCCAGCAGCATGACTAGTCGGGAGACCCAGTACTTC
CASSMTSRETQYF